In this sample, the clone carrying this T cell receptor beta chain turned up a few times. TCRdb re-analysed the RT-PCR reads in MiXCR, keeping a single row per CDR3 protein. The table records about 680,000 distinct CDR3 sequences, 13% to 15% of them present only once. Sequenced input: memory CD4+ T cells from blood. The receptor was isolated from a female donor in good health, serving as a healthy control.

CDR3 DNA: TGTGCCAGCTCACCCGGAACAGGGCGTCAGGCCGAAGCTTTCTTT. It is translated as CASSPGTGRQAEAFF. The gene calls are TRBV18 and TRBJ1-1; weak D call: TRBD1 (6 bases). The V end lost 3 bases, the J end lost 8 bases, and 19 bases lay between the germline ends. Germline V gene data show CDR1 as KGHSH and CDR2 as LQKENI. CDR3 length: 15 residues.